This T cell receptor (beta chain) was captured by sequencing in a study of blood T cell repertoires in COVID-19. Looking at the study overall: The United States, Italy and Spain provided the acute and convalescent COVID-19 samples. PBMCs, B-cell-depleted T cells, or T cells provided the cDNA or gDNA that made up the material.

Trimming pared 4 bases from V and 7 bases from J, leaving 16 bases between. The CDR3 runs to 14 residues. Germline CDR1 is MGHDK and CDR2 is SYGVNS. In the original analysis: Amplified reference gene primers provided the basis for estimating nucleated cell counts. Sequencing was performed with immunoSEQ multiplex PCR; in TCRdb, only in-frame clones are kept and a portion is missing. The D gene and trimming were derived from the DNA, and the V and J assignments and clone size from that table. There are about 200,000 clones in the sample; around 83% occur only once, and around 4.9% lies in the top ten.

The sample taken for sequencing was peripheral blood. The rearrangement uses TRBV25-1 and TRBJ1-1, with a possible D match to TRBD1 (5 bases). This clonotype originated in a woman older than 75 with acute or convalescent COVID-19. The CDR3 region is CASSALTAGVEAFF. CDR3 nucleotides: TGTGCCAGCAGTGCCTTGACAGCCGGAGTTGAAGCTTTCTTT.